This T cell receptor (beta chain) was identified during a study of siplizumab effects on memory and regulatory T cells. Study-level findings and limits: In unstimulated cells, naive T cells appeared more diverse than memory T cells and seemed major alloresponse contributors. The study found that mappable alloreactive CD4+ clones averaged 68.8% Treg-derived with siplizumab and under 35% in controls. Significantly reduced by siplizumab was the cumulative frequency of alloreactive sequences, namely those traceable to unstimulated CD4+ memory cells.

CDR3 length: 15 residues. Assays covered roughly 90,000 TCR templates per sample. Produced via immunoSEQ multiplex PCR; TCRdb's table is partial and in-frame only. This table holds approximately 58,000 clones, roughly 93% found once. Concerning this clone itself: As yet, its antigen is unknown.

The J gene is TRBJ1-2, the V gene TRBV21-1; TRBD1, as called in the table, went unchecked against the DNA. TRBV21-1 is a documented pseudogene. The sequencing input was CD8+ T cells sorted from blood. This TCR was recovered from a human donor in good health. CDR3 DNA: TGTGCCAGCAGCAAAGGCAACAGTCATAACTATGGCTACACCTTC. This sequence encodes CASSKGNSHNYGYTF.